The 29 T cell receptor beta chains given below trace back to one sample, sequenced in a study of cytomegalovirus exposure and HLA in healthy donors. Primers: 60 Vbeta forward and 13 Jbeta reverse. Repertoires were generated with immunoSEQ multiplex PCR, while TCRdb's copy carries only in-frame clones and drops some. Here the sample spans approximately 79,000 clones, over 70% being singletons. The sequencing sample was made of PBMCs. Source of these receptors: a man in his forties in good health and CMV-seronegative.

The chain carries TRBV4-1 and TRBJ2-2; D is uncertain. CDR3 length equals 16 residues. Germline CDR1 MGHRA, CDR2 YSYEKL. V lost 1 base and J lost 1, with 10 bases in between. In nucleotides, the CDR3 is TGCGCCAGCAGCCAAGCTGCACTGAGGAACACCGGGGAGCTGTTTTTT. Its protein is CASSQAALRNTGELFF.

This chain links TRBV9 with TRBJ2-1, with D possibly being TRBD2 (6 bases). Trimming shortened V by 5 bases and J by 9 bases, and 18 bases separated the two germline ends. The CDR3 has 14 residues. The V gene's germline CDR1 is SGDLS and CDR2 YYNGEE. CDR3 protein: CASSLIGGTGEQFF. The DNA of the CDR3 is TGTGCCAGCAGTTTGATCGGGGGAACGGGTGAGCAGTTCTTC.

V usage is TRBV18 and J usage is TRBJ2-6, with 8 bases fitting TRBD1. Trimming cost V 8 bases and J 2 bases; bases outside gene matches: 5. The CDR3 runs to 15 residues. Germline V gene lookup returns CDR1 KGHSH and CDR2 LQKENI. The CDR3 is CASTRRGPGANVLTF. CDR3 coding DNA: TGTGCCAGCACCCGCAGGGGGCCTGGGGCCAACGTCCTGACTTTC.

This clone came up a few times. The V call is TRBV7-2, the J call TRBJ1-2, with 8 nucleotides matching TRBD1. CDR3 length: 13 amino acids. Germline trimming cut 5 bases from V and 4 bases from J; bases unmatched to any gene: 3. The germline CDR1 and CDR2 sequences are SGHTA and FQGNSA. This chain's CDR3 is CASSPGQGYGYTF. Here the CDR3 DNA reads TGTGCCAGCAGCCCAGGACAGGGCTATGGCTACACCTTC.

This clone was seen a few times. This sequence joins TRBV29-1 and TRBJ2-7, with D possibly matching TRBD2 (6 bases). The germline V gene has CDR1 SQVTM and CDR2 ANQGSEA. V shed 4 bases and J shed 3 bases, with 7 bases lying between them. This CDR3 has 11 amino acids. The CDR3 DNA follows: TGCAGCGTTGGGGGGGTCTACGAGCAGTACTTC. It encodes CSVGGVYEQYF.

This rearrangement joins TRBV6-5 to TRBJ2-7, with 7 nucleotides matching TRBD1. The CDR3 is made up of 13 amino acids. Germline values: CDR1 MNHEY, CDR2 SVGAGI. Losses at the gene ends were 4 bases for V and 3 bases for J; bases not matched to a gene: 3. CDR3 loop: CASSSGTDYEQYF. As DNA, the CDR3 is TGTGCCAGCAGTTCCGGGACAGACTACGAGCAGTACTTC.

V gene TRBV30 combines with J gene TRBJ2-3; D is uncertain. V gave up 2 bases and J gave up 4 bases, with 22 bases separating them. The CDR3 runs to 17 residues. Germline CDR1 reads GTSNPN; CDR2 reads SVGIG (reference sequence). DNA for the CDR3: TGTGCCTGGAGTCATAGCCGGGTCCCCAGAAGAGCAGATACGCAGTATTTT. Encoded protein: CAWSHSRVPRRADTQYF.

This chain uses TRBV9 with TRBJ1-2; TRBD1 might be the D (6 bases). The CDR3 is made up of 14 amino acids. The germline V gene has CDR1 SGDLS and CDR2 YYNGEE. Between the trimmed V and J ends, which lost 4 bases and 2 bases, there was a span of 12 bases. CDR3 sequence reads: CASSSAGANYGYTF. CDR3 coding DNA: TGTGCCAGCAGCTCCGCGGGGGCAAACTATGGCTACACCTTC.

A word on this clone: One end of the junction is discordant with germline, which a read error may explain. This sequence joins TRBV7-7 and TRBJ2-2; 10 nucleotides line up with TRBD2. Germline V CDR1 and CDR2: SSHAT, FNYEAQ (reference sequence). The length of the CDR3 is 16 residues. The CDR3: CASSLLAGANTGELFF. In nucleotides, the CDR3 is TGTGCTAGCAGCCTCCTAGCGGGAGCGAACACCGGGGAGCTGTTTTTT.

The gene calls are TRBV9 and TRBJ2-1; TRBD1 might be the D (7 bases). Per the germline V gene, CDR1 is SGDLS and CDR2 is YYNGEE. The CDR3 runs to 15 residues. The V gene lost 3 bases and the J gene lost 5 bases, with 15 bases spanning the gap. CDR3: CASSGGDSLNNEQFF. The CDR3 DNA sequence: TGTGCCAGCAGCGGGGGGGACAGCCTCAACAATGAGCAGTTCTTC.

CDR3 sequence reads: CASRPTSSEQYF. The CDR3 DNA reads as TGTGCCAGCAGACCAACTAGCTCCGAGCAGTACTTC. The rearrangement joins TRBV6-1 to TRBJ2-7; TRBD2 is a possible D gene (6 bases). The germline V gene encodes CDR1 MNHNS and CDR2 SASEGT. The germline V and J ends were trimmed by 6 bases and 6 bases, with 12 bases remaining between them. This CDR3 region has 12 residues.

A single count supports this clone. V and J are TRBV19 and TRBJ1-2, with TRBD1 identical over 7 bases. The germline V gene encodes CDR1 LNHDA and CDR2 SQIVND (reference sequence). CDR3 size: 15 residues. Losses at the gene ends were 6 bases for V and 2 bases for J; bases not matched to a gene: 9. CDR3 sequence (DNA): TGTGCCAGTAGACCGCGACAGGGTGGAAACTATGGCTACACCTTC. Amino acid sequence: CASRPRQGGNYGYTF.

The chain has TRBV7-2 and TRBJ2-3; no clear D. Germline V CDR1 and CDR2: SGHTA, FQGNSA. V gave up 6 bases and J gave up 0 bases, with 7 bases separating them. This CDR3 spans 13 amino acids. The CDR3: CASRPGSTDTQYF. CDR3 DNA: TGTGCCAGCAGGCCGGGTAGCACAGATACGCAGTATTTT.

This rearrangement joins TRBV28 to TRBJ2-1, with a possible D match to TRBD1 (5 bases). V was trimmed by 6 bases and J by 3 bases, leaving 9 bases between them. Germline CDR1 is MDHEN and CDR2 is SYDVKM. The CDR3 has 13 amino acids. The CDR3 nucleotides read TGTGCCAGCAGCCCCGACAGCTACAATGAGCAGTTCTTC. Amino acid sequence: CASSPDSYNEQFF.

The rearrangement uses TRBV19 and TRBJ2-1; 7 bases fit TRBD2. CDR1 LNHDA and CDR2 SQIVND come from the germline V gene (reference sequence). The CDR3 contains 13 residues. V lost 10 bases and J lost 6; bases outside the gene matches: 9. CDR3 bases: TGTGCCACCTCTCGGGGGGTAGGCAATGAGCAGTTCTTC. It encodes CATSRGVGNEQFF.

This clone appeared a single time. The rearrangement links TRBV28 to TRBJ2-7; the D gene is possibly TRBD1 (5 bases). Germline CDR1 reads MDHEN; CDR2 reads SYDVKM. V gave up 8 bases and J gave up 1 base, with 9 bases separating them. The CDR3 is 12 amino acids. CDR3 loop: CASVRGSYEQYF. DNA for the CDR3: TGTGCCAGCGTTAGGGGTTCCTACGAGCAGTACTTC. Full variable domain (rest looked up from reference TRBV28 and TRBJ2-7): DVKVTQSSRYLVKRTGEKVFLECVQDMDHENMFWYRQDPGLGLRLIYFSYDVKMKEKGDIPEGYSVSREKKERFSLILESASTNQTSMYLCASVRGSYEQYFGPGTRLTVT.

The V call is TRBV6-1, the J call TRBJ1-2, with a tentative D call TRBD1 (5 bases). Looked up from germline, CDR1 is MNHNS and CDR2 is SASEGT. Deletions cut 7 bases from V and 4 bases from J, with 16 bases between. This CDR3 contains 14 residues. CDR3 bases: TGTGCCAGCACGCGGGAGAGGGGAAGCTATGGCTACACCTTC. It codes for CASTRERGSYGYTF.

The chain recombines TRBV11-2 with TRBJ1-3, with D hard to call. In germline, CDR1 is SGHAT, CDR2 FQNNGV. There are 18 residues in the CDR3. Trimming shortened V by 5 bases and J by 0 bases, and 20 bases separated the two germline ends. The CDR3 reads CASSPRRDLTSSGNTIYF. The CDR3 coding sequence is TGTGCCAGCAGCCCTAGACGGGATCTCACTAGCTCTGGAAACACCATATATTTT.

The V and J genes are TRBV19 and TRBJ1-2; 7 bases match TRBD1. Germline CDR1 LNHDA, CDR2 SQIVND (reference sequence). V was clipped by 7 bases and J by 5 bases; unmatched bases: 10. This CDR3 contains 14 residues. The CDR3: CASTPRGQKYGYTF. The CDR3 nucleotides read TGTGCCAGTACCCCCCGGGGACAGAAATATGGCTACACCTTC.

In its sample, this clone was seen once. This chain links TRBV9 with TRBJ2-2, with 8 bases lining up with TRBD2. The CDR3 has 16 residues. Germline CDR1 and CDR2: SGDLS and YYNGEE. V lost 2 bases, J lost 7 bases, and 10 bases stayed unmatched. CDR3 bases: TGTGCCAGCAGCGTTCTTAGCGGGACGGGCATCGGGGAGCTGTTTTTT. It translates to CASSVLSGTGIGELFF.

This sequence joins TRBV6-6 and TRBJ1-2; the D is unclear. Germline-derived CDR1 and CDR2 are MNHNY and SVGAGI (reference sequence). The CDR3 spans 14 residues. Trimming pared 5 bases from V and 4 bases from J, leaving 14 bases between. This chain's CDR3 is CASSDPSAFYGYTF. As DNA, the CDR3 is TGTGCCAGCAGTGACCCAAGCGCCTTCTATGGCTACACCTTC.

The chain links TRBV12-5 to TRBJ1-5; D is unclear. Germline CDR1 is LGHNT and CDR2 is FRNRAP. The CDR3 covers 13 residues. V was cut by 5 bases and J by 4 bases, with 9 bases left in between. DNA of the CDR3: TGTGCTAGTGGTCGGGAGTCGAATCAGCCCCAGCATTTT. It codes for CASGRESNQPQHF.

The chain employs TRBV18 and TRBJ2-7; TRBD1 might be the D (6 bases). The CDR3 spans 16 residues. V was clipped by 3 bases and J by 1 base, with 16 bases between them. Germline CDR1 reads KGHSH; CDR2 reads LQKENI. The CDR3 nucleotides read TGTGCCAGCTCACCTCTCCGGACAGAACTATCCTACGAGCAGTACTTC. As protein: CASSPLRTELSYEQYF.

The chain couples TRBV5-4 to TRBJ1-1, with no clear D. Germline assignment: CDR1 SGHNT and CDR2 YYREEE (reference sequence). V was pared by 0 bases and J by 1 base, with 10 bases between. This CDR3 spans 15 amino acids. The CDR3 region has the DNA TGTGCCAGCAGCTTGGATCAGGAACCGAACACTGAAGCTTTCTTT. Translation gives CASSLDQEPNTEAFF.

This clone showed up just a few times. The V and J genes are TRBV2 and TRBJ2-2; D gene ambiguous. The V gene lost 7 bases and the J gene lost 7 bases, with 13 bases spanning the gap. In germline, CDR1 is SNHLY, CDR2 FYNNEI. The CDR3 runs 13 residues. The CDR3 here is CASISGLGGELFF. For the CDR3, the DNA is TGTGCCAGCATCTCGGGTCTGGGCGGGGAGCTGTTTTTT.

The genes are TRBV7-2 and TRBJ2-7; no firm D call. Deletions cut 2 bases from V and 4 bases from J, with 15 bases between. Germline V lookup: CDR1 SGHTA, CDR2 FQGNSA. The CDR3 has 15 amino acids. The CDR3: CASSLRHSESYEQYF. The CDR3 DNA is TGTGCCAGCAGCTTACGACACTCGGAATCTTACGAGCAGTACTTC.

This clone was seen a single time. Its ends do not fully match the called genes, so a read error is possible. This chain joins TRBV7-7 and TRBJ2-2; D unclear. Germline CDR1 is SSHAT and CDR2 is FNYEAQ (reference sequence). This CDR3 comprises 15 residues. The chain's CDR3 is CASSLVGAFTGELFF. CDR3 nucleotide sequence: TGTGCTAGCAGCTTAGTTGGAGCCTTCACCGGGGAGCTGTTTTTT.

The genes are TRBV5-6 and TRBJ1-1; D remains ambiguous. CDR1 and CDR2 (germline): SGHDT, YYEEEE. V was pared by 2 bases and J by 5 bases, with 7 bases between. This CDR3 is 12 amino acids long. This CDR3 reads CASSFGGTEAFF. The CDR3 coding sequence is TGTGCCAGCAGCTTTGGAGGGACTGAAGCTTTCTTT. The variable domain in full, with the rest retrieved from reference TRBV5-6 and TRBJ1-1, is DAGVTQSPTHLIKTRGQQVTLRCSPKSGHDTVSWYQQALGQGPQFIFQYYEEEERQRGNFPDRFSGHQFPNYSSELNVNALLLGDSALYLCASSFGGTEAFFGQGTRLTVV.

The gene calls are TRBV14 and TRBJ2-2, with 9 bases lining up with TRBD2. This CDR3 has 14 amino acids. Germline assignment: CDR1 SGHDN and CDR2 FVKESK. This chain's CDR3 is CVGGRAVNTGELFF. The CDR3 bases are TGTGTTGGCGGGAGGGCCGTGAACACCGGGGAGCTGTTTTTT.